This TCR beta chain appears in the sequencing data of a study of Graves' ophthalmopathy and Graves' hyperthyroidism. Regarding the study as a whole: A 13-signature model separated ophthalmopathy from stable hyperthyroidism, 87.88% sensitivity, roughly 80% specificity. The majority of expanded thyroid clonotypes above 0.001 frequency also occurred in blood.

Trimming stripped 3 bases from V and 6 bases from J, with 12 bases between. Germline CDR1 reads ENHRY; CDR2 reads SYGVKD. The CDR3 is 14 residues long. The table lists this clonotype with many counts. Its target is not known. Using RNA transcripts, the TCR beta CDR3 regions were amplified. Second-round multiplex PCR came after first-round RT-PCR with HTBI primers. TCRdb re-derived calls from the multiplex PCR reads in MiXCR, one entry per CDR3 protein. The sample lists some 210,000 distinct CDR3 sequences, 25% to 30% occurring once. This chain links TRBV10-3 with TRBJ2-4, with D possibly matching TRBD2 (6 bases). Input material: peripheral blood. The TCR originated in a man aged 45-60 years with Graves' ophthalmopathy. As DNA, the CDR3 is TGTGCCATCAGTGATGGCAGGGAGGCAAACATTCAGTACTTC. Translation gives CAISDGREANIQYF.